Below are 21 T cell receptor beta chains sequenced from a single sample in a study of T-cell memory formation after mild COVID-19. TCRdb passed the 5' RACE reads through MiXCR, listing each CDR3 protein once. The table includes about 340,000 distinct CDR3 sequences, about an eighth detected once. Sequences were obtained from PBMCs or a T cell subset sorted from them (not recorded which). The receptors shown here come from a man aged 18 to 30 who had mild COVID-19 (a few samples of this study predate the infection). Cell type and time point are not known.

J is TRBJ1-1 and V is TRBV7-6; unclear D gene. The ends were cut back, 5 bases at V and 4 bases at J, with 11 bases in the middle. The CDR3 totals 13 residues. Germline CDR1 SGHVS, CDR2 FNYEAQ. CDR3 in DNA: TGTGCCAGCAGCCCCACGGTGGGCACTGAAGCTTTCTTT. Its translation: CASSPTVGTEAFF.

This clonotype showed up many times. The CDR3 loop is CASSLSNGQETQYF. CDR3 coding DNA: TGTGCCAGCAGCTTAAGTAACGGTCAAGAGACCCAGTACTTC. The chain is built from TRBV7-2 and TRBJ2-5; D is unresolved. The length of the CDR3 is 14 residues. Trimming took off 2 bases at V and 2 bases at J, with 9 bases between the two ends. In germline, CDR1 is SGHTA, CDR2 FQGNSA.

This clonotype came up a few times. The chain couples TRBV29-1 to TRBJ2-2; D possibly corresponds to TRBD1 (6 bases). V lost 7 bases and J lost 1, with 13 bases in between. Germline V CDR1 and CDR2: SQVTM, ANQGSEA. The CDR3 runs to 14 residues. CDR3 amino acids: CSGAGTLNTGELFF. The CDR3 bases are TGCAGCGGGGCCGGGACACTGAACACCGGGGAGCTGTTTTTT.

The gene calls are TRBV4-1 and TRBJ2-3, with 9 positions matching TRBD1. With V trimmed by 4 bases and J by 9 bases, 11 bases remained unmatched. CDR3 length: 15 residues. Germline assignment: CDR1 MGHRA and CDR2 YSYEKL. The CDR3 DNA reads as TGCGCCAGCAGCCTAAGACAGGGGGATAGTCCCACGCAGTATTTT. This gives the protein CASSLRQGDSPTQYF.

V is TRBV20-1 and J is TRBJ1-5; D possibly corresponds to TRBD1 (6 bases). The germline CDR1 and CDR2 sequences are DFQATT and SNEGSKA (reference sequence). The CDR3 consists of 12 residues. V shed 5 bases and J shed 7 bases, with 12 bases lying between them. The CDR3 protein is CSAQRGGQPQHF. The CDR3 DNA reads TGCAGTGCTCAAAGGGGGGGCCAGCCCCAGCATTTT.

This clonotype was seen more than once but under ten times. This rearrangement joins TRBV7-2 to TRBJ1-3; no reliable D call. The CDR3 totals 13 residues. V lost 5 bases and J 0 bases, leaving 5 bases between the germline ends. Germline V CDR1 and CDR2: SGHTA, FQGNSA. CDR3 coding DNA: TGTGCCAGCAGCCTGAACTCTGGAAACACCATATATTTT. Its translation: CASSLNSGNTIYF. Based on the CDR3 plus reference TRBV7-2 and TRBJ1-3, the full variable domain is GAGVSQSPSNKVTEKGKDVELRCDPISGHTALYWYRQSLGQGLEFLIYFQGNSAPDKSGLPSDRFSAERTGGSVSTLTIQRTQQEDSAVYLCASSLNSGNTIYFGEGSWLTVV.

The V gene is TRBV5-1, the J gene TRBJ1-1; D call uncertain. The germline V gene has CDR1 SGHRS and CDR2 YFSETQ. The CDR3 sequence is 13 residues long. Trimming took 2 bases from V and 3 from J, leaving 8 bases between them. The CDR3 region is CASSLETDTEAFF. The CDR3 DNA sequence: TGCGCCAGCAGCTTAGAGACCGACACTGAAGCTTTCTTT.

This clonotype was detected a few times. The chain couples TRBV7-8 to TRBJ1-1; D gene ambiguous. Germline V gene lookup returns CDR1 SGHVS and CDR2 FQNEAQ. The CDR3 runs to 16 residues. The V and J ends lost 3 bases and 0 bases respectively, with 14 bases between them. DNA for the CDR3: TGTGCCAGCAGCTTTGGTTCTAACGGATTGAACACTGAAGCTTTCTTT. Translation gives CASSFGSNGLNTEAFF.

The sample holds a few counts of this clonotype. The rearrangement uses TRBV5-1 and TRBJ2-2, with 8 bases identical to TRBD1. CDR3 length: 15 amino acids. CDR1 is SGHRS, CDR2 YFSETQ, per germline. V lost 3 bases, J lost 5 bases, and 6 bases stayed unmatched. CDR3 nucleotides: TGCGCCAGCAGCTCACAGACAGGGGTGACCGGGGAGCTGTTTTTT. Encoded protein: CASSSQTGVTGELFF. The full variable domain, completed using reference TRBV5-1 and TRBJ2-2, is KAGVTQTPRYLIKTRGQQVTLSCSPISGHRSVSWYQQTPGQGLQFLFEYFSETQRNKGNFPGRFSGRQFSNSRSEMNVSTLELGDSALYLCASSSQTGVTGELFFGEGSRLTVL.

This clonotype was counted only a few times. The gene calls are TRBV28 and TRBJ1-1; D not resolved. This CDR3 region has 12 residues. In germline, CDR1 is MDHEN, CDR2 SYDVKM. V was trimmed by 4 bases and J by 4 bases, leaving 7 bases between them. The CDR3 nucleotides read TGTGCCAGCAGTTCAAGAAGCACTGAAGCTTTCTTT. This translates into CASSSRSTEAFF.

This clonotype was detected only a few times. Here the CDR3 reads CSAGQGPHQPQHF. Here the CDR3 DNA reads TGCAGTGCGGGACAGGGACCCCATCAGCCCCAGCATTTT. J is TRBJ1-5 and V is TRBV20-1; TRBD1 matches 9 bases. Losses at the gene ends were 6 bases for V and 5 bases for J; bases not matched to a gene: 5. The germline CDR1 and CDR2 sequences are DFQATT and SNEGSKA (reference sequence). This CDR3 has 13 amino acids.

This clonotype was counted a few times. This chain joins TRBV14 and TRBJ2-1, with D tentatively TRBD1 (6 bases). V was clipped by 6 bases and J by 7 bases, with 19 bases between them. The germline CDR1 and CDR2 sequences are SGHDN and FVKESK. This CDR3 comprises 15 residues. CDR3 bases: TGTGCCAGCAGTCCCGACAGGCGGATCTTGAATGAGCAGTTCTTC. As protein: CASSPDRRILNEQFF.

This clonotype came up a few times. J is TRBJ2-1 and V is TRBV19, with a tentative D call TRBD2 (5 bases). This CDR3 contains 15 residues. Trimming cost V 4 bases and J 1 base, with 11 bases left between them. CDR1 and CDR2 from the germline V gene are LNHDA and SQIVND (reference sequence). This CDR3 is CASSTRGLSYNEQFF. DNA for the CDR3: TGTGCCAGTAGTACTCGGGGTTTATCCTACAATGAGCAGTTCTTC.

The rearrangement uses TRBV5-1 and TRBJ2-7; TRBD1 matches 8 bases. Germline V gene data show CDR1 as SGHRS and CDR2 as YFSETQ. V gave up 4 bases and J gave up 4 bases; unmatched junction bases: 7. The CDR3 contains 14 residues. The CDR3, as DNA: TGCGCCAGCAGCCACGGACAGGGAAATTACGAGCAGTACTTC. Amino acid sequence: CASSHGQGNYEQYF.

This clonotype showed up just a few times. The chain employs TRBV12-3 or TRBV12-4 and TRBJ1-5; a weak D match, TRBD1 (6 bases). The V and J ends lost 6 bases and 6 bases respectively, with 15 bases between them. The CDR3 runs 14 residues. CDR3 nucleotide sequence: TGTGCCAGCAGCTTGAACGGGGGGCTTCAGCCCCAGCATTTT. It specifies CASSLNGGLQPQHF.

This clonotype was counted between two and nine times. V gene TRBV20-1 combines with J gene TRBJ2-3, with a possible D match to TRBD1 (6 bases). Trimming shortened V by 4 bases and J by 2 bases, and 25 bases separated the two germline ends. This CDR3 contains 18 residues. Germline assignment: CDR1 DFQATT and CDR2 SNEGSKA (reference sequence). The CDR3 reads CSANSPGTKWGPTDTQYF. The CDR3 DNA sequence: TGCAGTGCTAATAGCCCAGGCACCAAATGGGGGCCCACAGATACGCAGTATTTT.

This chain connects TRBV13 to TRBJ2-2; 11 bases line up with TRBD1. CDR1 is PRHDT, CDR2 FYEKMQ, per germline (reference sequence). With V trimmed by 5 bases and J by 4 bases, 12 bases remained unmatched. The CDR3 sequence is 18 residues long. CDR3 sequence: CASSQMGQGGVGTGELFF. For the CDR3, the DNA is TGTGCCAGCAGCCAAATGGGACAGGGGGGTGTTGGCACCGGGGAGCTGTTTTTT. The complete variable domain, with remaining parts taken from reference TRBV13 and TRBJ2-2, reads AAGVIQSPRHLIKEKRETATLKCYPIPRHDTVYWYQQGPGQDPQFLISFYEKMQSDKGSIPDRFSAQQFSDYHSELNMSSLELGDSALYFCASSQMGQGGVGTGELFFGEGSRLTVL.

This clonotype turned up a few times. This chain joins TRBV9 and TRBJ1-5, with 12 bases matching TRBD1. This CDR3 spans 15 amino acids. The V segment lost 3 bases and the J segment 6 bases; nucleotides outside the gene matches: 4. Germline CDR1 and CDR2: SGDLS and YYNGEE. The chain's CDR3 is CASSGGTGGTQPQHF. Here the CDR3 DNA reads TGTGCCAGCAGCGGCGGGACAGGGGGCACTCAGCCCCAGCATTTT.

V usage is TRBV7-2 and J usage is TRBJ2-5, with D perhaps assigned TRBD1 or TRBD2 (5 bases each). V lost 6 bases and J lost 7, with 15 bases in between. The CDR3 loop spans 13 amino acids. Germline assignment: CDR1 SGHTA and CDR2 FQGNSA. CDR3 residues: CASRGEPGGTQYF. CDR3 nucleotide sequence: TGTGCCAGCAGAGGGGAGCCTGGGGGGACCCAGTACTTC.

The chain carries TRBV5-1 and TRBJ1-1; D gene unclear. The CDR3 is 15 amino acids. Trimming removed 4 bases from V and 1 base from J, with 14 bases in between. Per the germline V gene, CDR1 is SGHRS and CDR2 is YFSETQ. As DNA, the CDR3 is TGCGCCAGCAGCCCGGACGCCGGTCAGAACACTGAAGCTTTCTTT. It yields the protein CASSPDAGQNTEAFF.

This clonotype was recorded a few times. The chain joins TRBV7-2 to TRBJ1-1; D gene uncertain. V lost 3 bases, J lost 2 bases, and 13 bases lay in between. Germline V gene sequence: CDR1 SGHTA, CDR2 FQGNSA. This CDR3 comprises 15 residues. CDR3 nucleotides: TGTGCCAGCAGCTTTATGACGCGTCCTAACACTGAAGCTTTCTTT. Translating it yields CASSFMTRPNTEAFF.